The 25 T cell receptor beta chains listed next were all sequenced from one sample in a study of cytotoxic CD8 clonotypes in ibrutinib-treated CLL. TCRdb's table, derived via immunoSEQ multiplex PCR, lists solely in-frame clones and lacks some. This table holds 100,000 or so clones, approximately 58% found once. The starting material was PBMCs, obtained after 24 months of ibrutinib treatment. Receptors were obtained from a human donor with chronic lymphocytic leukemia.

The rearrangement uses TRBV15 and TRBJ1-5; D perhaps matches TRBD1 (5 bases). Per germline, CDR1 LNHNV and CDR2 YYDKDF (reference sequence). This CDR3 contains 16 residues. The germline V and J ends were trimmed by 0 bases and 4 bases, with 13 bases remaining between them. The CDR3 nucleotides are TGTGCCACCAGCAGAGAGGCCTCGACAGTAAATCAGCCCCAGCATTTT. Translated: CATSREASTVNQPQHF. The variable domain in full, with the rest retrieved from reference TRBV15 and TRBJ1-5, is DAMVIQNPRYQVTQFGKPVTLSCSQTLNHNVMYWYQQKSSQAPKLLFHYYDKDFNNEADTPDNFQSRRPNTSFCFLDIRSPGLGDTAMYLCATSREASTVNQPQHFGDGTRLSIL.

This clone came up a few times. The chain has TRBV10-3 and TRBJ2-7, with a tentative D call TRBD1 (6 bases). The CDR3 loop spans 11 amino acids. V lost 10 bases and J 3 bases, leaving 10 bases between the germline ends. Germline-derived CDR1 and CDR2 are ENHRY and SYGVKD. DNA for the CDR3: TGTGCCACCGGACAGAACTACGAGCAGTACTTC. Translated: CATGQNYEQYF.

The rearrangement links TRBV5-8 to TRBJ1-4; no firm D call. Trimming took 4 bases from V and 5 from J, leaving 21 bases between them. The CDR3 spans 17 residues. Germline CDR1 and CDR2: SGHTS and YDEGEE. This chain's CDR3 is CASSLSVTAGPNEKLFF. The DNA for the CDR3 is TGTGCCAGCAGCCTGTCGGTCACAGCCGGGCCAAATGAAAAACTGTTTTTT.

This chain joins TRBV15 and TRBJ2-7, with D maybe TRBD2 (5 bases). The CDR3 runs 18 residues. V lost 1 base to trimming and J lost 2 bases, with 21 bases between them. Germline assignment: CDR1 LNHNV and CDR2 YYDKDF (reference sequence). The CDR3 here is CATSRAARLGGLTYEQYF. DNA for the CDR3: TGTGCCACCAGCAGAGCTGCCCGATTGGGCGGGCTAACCTACGAGCAGTACTTC.

The CDR3 reads CASSPDRMGTEAFF. As DNA, the CDR3 is TGTGCCAGCAGCCCCGACAGGATGGGCACTGAAGCTTTCTTT. The rearrangement uses TRBV7-2 and TRBJ1-1; TRBD1 might be the D (6 bases). V was cut by 5 bases and J by 4 bases, with 14 bases left in between. The germline V gene encodes CDR1 SGHTA and CDR2 FQGNSA. The CDR3 covers 14 residues.

The chain recombines TRBV7-3 with TRBJ2-5, with a tentative D call TRBD1 (6 bases). The CDR3 sequence is 13 residues long. CDR1 and CDR2 (germline): SGHTA, FQGTGA. V gave up 5 bases and J gave up 5 bases, with 12 bases separating them. Here the CDR3 reads CASSNTGRETQYF. DNA of the CDR3: TGTGCCAGCAGCAACACAGGGCGTGAGACCCAGTACTTC. The entire variable domain, with the rest obtained from reference TRBV7-3 and TRBJ2-5, is as follows: GAGVSQTPSNKVTEKGKYVELRCDPISGHTALYWYRQSLGQGPEFLIYFQGTGAADDSGLPNDRFFAVRPEGSVSTLKIQRTERGDSAVYLCASSNTGRETQYFGPGTRLLVL.

The V call is TRBV5-6, the J call TRBJ2-2; a weak D match, TRBD1 (6 bases). CDR3 length equals 15 residues. The germline CDR1 and CDR2 sequences are SGHDT and YYEEEE. The V end lost 6 bases, the J end lost 0 bases, and 12 bases lay between the germline ends. This CDR3 reads CASTSTGPNTGELFF. CDR3 nucleotide sequence: TGTGCCAGCACCTCGACAGGACCGAACACCGGGGAGCTGTTTTTT.

This clone was seen just once. CDR3 residues: CASSATGAGNTIYF. DNA for the CDR3: TGCGCCAGCAGCGCCACAGGGGCTGGAAACACCATATATTTT. J is TRBJ1-3 and V is TRBV5-1; 7 nucleotides align to TRBD1. Germline trimming cut 4 bases from V and 2 bases from J; bases unmatched to any gene: 3. This CDR3 is built from 14 residues. Germline V lookup: CDR1 SGHRS, CDR2 YFSETQ.

This clone has just one count. The CDR3 nucleotides are TGTGCCAGCAGCTTAGATGGCCAGGGGGGGACCCAGTACTTC. Amino acids: CASSLDGQGGTQYF. This chain uses TRBV11-3 with TRBJ2-5; the D gene is possibly TRBD1 (7 bases). With 0 bases removed from V and 7 bases from J, the gap between germline ends came to 12 bases. The CDR3 consists of 14 residues. Germline CDR1 SGHNT, CDR2 YENEEA.

The V call is TRBV5-1, the J call TRBJ1-3, with TRBD1 matching 7 bases. The ends lost 4 bases at V and 2 bases at J; junction bases unmatched: 3. Germline assignment: CDR1 SGHRS and CDR2 YFSETQ. CDR3 length equals 14 residues. The CDR3 spells CASSPGQTGNTIYF. Here the CDR3 DNA reads TGCGCCAGCAGCCCGGGACAGACTGGAAACACCATATATTTT.

V usage is TRBV6-6 and J usage is TRBJ2-7; TRBD1 matches 7 bases. With V trimmed by 0 bases and J by 4 bases, 6 bases remained unmatched. Germline CDR1 reads MNHNY; CDR2 reads SVGAGI (reference sequence). CDR3 length: 15 amino acids. The CDR3 region is CASSYSTGPEYEQYF. CDR3 nucleotide sequence: TGTGCCAGCAGTTACTCGACAGGGCCCGAGTACGAGCAGTACTTC.

This clone was seen ten or more times. The V call is TRBV27, the J call TRBJ1-6; 8 bases match TRBD1. V lost 10 bases, J lost 7 bases, and 6 bases stayed unmatched. Germline V gene data show CDR1 as MNHEY and CDR2 as SMNVEV (reference sequence). CDR3 length equals 13 residues. The CDR3 nucleotides read TGTGCCACTAAACCAGGGGGCAATTCACCCCTCCACTTT. Amino acids: CATKPGGNSPLHF.

Regarding this clone: This likely comes from a read error, as the CDR3 has no conserved phenylalanine or tryptophan at its end. The DNA is left out, because the CDR3 cannot be placed on it with certainty; the CDR3 is given as TCRdb lists it. The chain carries TRBV10-1 and TRBJ1-1. CDR1 is WNHNN, CDR2 SYGVQD, per germline (reference sequence). The CDR3 spans 10 amino acids, including both terminal residues. The CDR3 is CASRATNRAV.

This clone showed up just a few times. This chain joins TRBV30 and TRBJ1-4; D is unresolved. Germline lookup yields CDR1 GTSNPN and CDR2 SVGIG (reference sequence). V lost 3 bases and J 8 bases, leaving 13 bases between the germline ends. The CDR3 contains 13 residues. The CDR3 region has the DNA TGTGCCTGGAGCCCGACTGGATGGGAAAAACTGTTTTTT. As protein: CAWSPTGWEKLFF.

This chain uses TRBV6-6 with TRBJ1-2, with D unresolved. V shed 2 bases and J shed 0 bases, with 4 bases lying between them. The CDR3 is made up of 13 amino acids. CDR1 is MNHNY, CDR2 SVGAGI, per germline (reference sequence). The CDR3: CASSYDTNYGYTF. Written as DNA, the CDR3 is TGTGCCAGCAGTTACGACACTAACTATGGCTACACCTTC.

The sample holds a few counts of this clone. The chain is built from TRBV2 and TRBJ2-1, with 8 bases matching TRBD2. The CDR3 extends over 15 amino acids. V shed 4 bases, J shed 2 bases, and the junction held 4 bases outside the gene matches. The germline CDR1 and CDR2 sequences are SNHLY and FYNNEI. This CDR3 reads CASSASSGAYNEQFF. CDR3 DNA sequence: TGTGCCAGCAGTGCTAGTAGCGGGGCCTACAATGAGCAGTTCTTC.

The V gene is TRBV5-6, the J gene TRBJ2-5, with a possible D match to TRBD2 (5 bases). CDR3 size: 16 residues. Germline-derived CDR1 and CDR2 are SGHDT and YYEEEE. V dropped 0 bases and J dropped 7 bases, with 19 bases sitting between them. The CDR3 DNA follows: TGTGCCAGCAGCTTGGCCAAATTCGGATCCGAGGGGACCCAGTACTTC. Translated: CASSLAKFGSEGTQYF.

The sample holds many counts of this clone. This rearrangement joins TRBV5-1 to TRBJ2-7, with D maybe TRBD2 (5 bases). From germline, CDR1 is SGHRS and CDR2 YFSETQ. The CDR3 spans 12 residues. Trimming cost V 5 bases and J 3 bases, with 9 bases left between them. CDR3 in DNA: TGCGCCAGCAGGGCGGGCAACTACGAGCAGTACTTC. It yields the protein CASRAGNYEQYF.

Only a few counts were recorded for this clone. The genes are TRBV9 and TRBJ1-2; D might be TRBD1 (5 bases). The CDR3 sequence is 16 residues long. Trimming cost V 0 bases and J 4 bases, with 16 bases left between them. Germline V lookup: CDR1 SGDLS, CDR2 YYNGEE. CDR3 loop: CASSVGVGEGRYGYTF. In DNA form, the CDR3 reads TGTGCCAGCAGCGTAGGCGTAGGGGAGGGGCGCTATGGCTACACCTTC. Combining the CDR3 with reference TRBV9 and TRBJ1-2 gives the whole variable domain DSGVTQTPKHLITATGQRVTLRCSPRSGDLSVYWYQQSLDQGLQFLIQYYNGEERAKGNILERFSAQQFPDLHSELNLSSLELGDSALYFCASSVGVGEGRYGYTFGSGTRLTVV.

The chain employs TRBV5-1 and TRBJ1-5; a weak D match, TRBD1 (6 bases). The CDR3 runs to 15 residues. Germline V gene sequence: CDR1 SGHRS, CDR2 YFSETQ. V was clipped by 4 bases and J by 2 bases, with 13 bases between them. CDR3: CASSQESGGNQPQHF. CDR3 DNA: TGCGCCAGCAGCCAGGAATCAGGGGGCAATCAGCCCCAGCATTTT.

V is TRBV4-1 and J is TRBJ1-4; D may be TRBD1 (5 bases). Trimming cost V 0 bases and J 14 bases, with 13 bases left between them. Germline CDR1 MGHRA, CDR2 YSYEKL. The CDR3 extends over 13 amino acids. In nucleotides, the CDR3 is TGCGCCAGCAGCCAAGAGGGTGGGGCAGGGCTGTTTTTT. This encodes CASSQEGGAGLFF.

The rearrangement uses TRBV11-3 and TRBJ2-3, with 10 bases aligning to TRBD2. Per germline, CDR1 SGHNT and CDR2 YENEEA. Trimming removed 5 bases from V and 4 bases from J; junction bases left unmatched: 3. This CDR3 spans 14 amino acids. DNA of the CDR3: TGTGCCAGCAGCCGGACTAGCGGAGCAGATACGCAGTATTTT. This sequence encodes CASSRTSGADTQYF.

The chain has TRBV6-5 and TRBJ2-7, with a weak D call TRBD1 (6 bases). Germline V gene data show CDR1 as MNHEY and CDR2 as SVGAGI. Trimming took off 6 bases at V and 3 bases at J, with 15 bases between the two ends. The CDR3 has 14 residues. CDR3 region: CASSPMGQVYEQYF. CDR3 nucleotide sequence: TGTGCCAGCAGCCCCATGGGACAAGTCTACGAGCAGTACTTC.

V is TRBV7-3 and J is TRBJ1-1, with 7 nucleotides matching TRBD1. V trimming: 0 bases; J trimming: 3 bases; junction bases outside the gene matches: 1. CDR1 SGHTA and CDR2 FQGTGA come from the germline V gene. The CDR3 length is 14 residues. The CDR3 reads CASSLTGGHTEAFF. In DNA, the CDR3 is TGTGCCAGCAGCTTAACAGGGGGCCACACTGAAGCTTTCTTT.

The chain is built from TRBV5-1 and TRBJ1-1, with a tentative D call TRBD1 (6 bases). This CDR3 contains 14 residues. Trimming removed 4 bases at V and 3 bases at J, with 13 bases between. The germline V gene has CDR1 SGHRS and CDR2 YFSETQ. CDR3 sequence reads: CASSITGSYTEAFF. The CDR3 DNA follows: TGCGCCAGCAGCATAACAGGGTCCTACACTGAAGCTTTCTTT.